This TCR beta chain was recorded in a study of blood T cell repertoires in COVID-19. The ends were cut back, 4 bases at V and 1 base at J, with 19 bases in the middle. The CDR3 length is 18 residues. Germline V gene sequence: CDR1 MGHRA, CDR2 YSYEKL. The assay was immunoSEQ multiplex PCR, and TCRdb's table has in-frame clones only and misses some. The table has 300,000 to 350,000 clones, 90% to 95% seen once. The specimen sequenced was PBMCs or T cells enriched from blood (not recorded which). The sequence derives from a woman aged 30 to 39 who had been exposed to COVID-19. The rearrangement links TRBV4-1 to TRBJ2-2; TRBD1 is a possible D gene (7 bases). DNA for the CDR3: TGCGCCAGCAGCCCCTCAGGAAACAGGGGACTGAACACCGGGGAGCTGTTTTTT. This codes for CASSPSGNRGLNTGELFF.